This is a list of T cell receptor beta chains from one sample in a study of blood T cell repertoires in COVID-19. Data came from immunoSEQ multiplex PCR; TCRdb stores just in-frame clones and leaves some out. This sample yields approximately 40,000 clones, of which approximately 91% are seen a single time; around 5.1% belongs to the top ten. Material: peripheral blood. Every receptor here comes from a woman older than 75 with acute or convalescent COVID-19. Both conserved end residues are part of each CDR3. Each record gives: clone size, D gene, V gene, J gene, CDR3 protein, CDR3 DNA. D genes are given only for firm matches. For some rows the clone size is stated as once, few or many, or as a class when expanded; others skip it.

>-|TRBD1|TRBV9|TRBJ2-7
CASSPGTGGLYEQYF
TGTGCCAGCAGCCCGGGGACAGGGGGGTTGTACGAGCAGTACTTC
>-|-|TRBV7-2|TRBJ2-7
CASSLAWAGYHEQYF
TGTGCCAGCAGCTTAGCTTGGGCGGGCTACCACGAGCAGTACTTC
>-|TRBD1|TRBV6-2/TRBV6-3|TRBJ2-7
CASSSWTGGTYEQYF
TGTGCCAGCAGTTCGTGGACAGGGGGAACCTACGAGCAGTACTTC
>-|TRBD1|TRBV5-4|TRBJ1-1
CASKRTGTNTEAFF
TGTGCCAGCAAGCGGACAGGGACGAACACTGAAGCTTTCTTT
>-|TRBD1|TRBV19|TRBJ2-7
CASSIRGQQSYEQYF
TGTGCCAGTAGTATCAGGGGACAGCAATCCTACGAGCAGTACTTC
>-|TRBD1|TRBV7-3|TRBJ2-6
CASSTTATGAGANVLTF
TGTGCCAGCAGCACGACCGCGACAGGGGCTGGGGCCAACGTCCTGACTTTC
>-|-|TRBV2|TRBJ1-2
CASSEGRDGYTF
TGTGCCAGCAGTGAAGGGAGGGATGGCTACACCTTC
>-|-|TRBV7-2|TRBJ1-2
CASSLGGGTDPGYTF
TGTGCCAGCAGCTTAGGGGGAGGGACGGACCCGGGCTACACCTTC
>-|TRBD1|TRBV7-3|TRBJ1-6
CASSQQGAYNSPLHF
TGTGCCAGCAGCCAACAGGGGGCCTATAATTCACCCCTCCACTTT
>-|TRBD2|TRBV6-6|TRBJ2-2
CASSTGGLGTGELFF
TGTGCCAGCAGTACGGGGGGGCTTGGTACCGGGGAGCTGTTTTTT
>-|-|TRBV19|TRBJ1-2
CASSIGGNLNYGYTF
TGTGCCAGTAGTATAGGGGGCAACTTAAACTATGGCTACACCTTC
>few|-|TRBV4-2|TRBJ1-2
CASSQPRSGYTF
TGTGCCAGCAGCCAACCTCGTTCTGGCTACACCTTC
>once|-|TRBV5-1|TRBJ1-2
CASSSTGSNYGYTF
TGCGCCAGCAGCTCGACAGGTTCTAACTATGGCTACACCTTC
>-|TRBD2|TRBV6-6|TRBJ2-1
CASSYGGLAGDEQFF
TGTGCCAGCAGTTACGGGGGACTAGCTGGCGATGAGCAGTTCTTC
>-|-|TRBV2|TRBJ2-7
CASSRERTYEQYF
TGTGCCAGCAGCCGGGAGCGCACCTACGAGCAGTACTTC
>-|-|TRBV3-1/TRBV3-2|TRBJ1-1
CASSQNGVGTEAFF
TGTGCCAGCAGCCAAAACGGGGTTGGCACTGAAGCTTTCTTT
>-|TRBD1|TRBV10-3|TRBJ1-2
CAISDNRGGGYTF
TGTGCCATCAGTGATAACAGGGGAGGAGGCTACACCTTC
>-|TRBD2|TRBV7-9|TRBJ2-2
CASSLLSSGGAGELFF
TGTGCCAGCAGCTTACTCTCTAGCGGGGGCGCCGGGGAGCTGTTTTTT
>-|TRBD1|TRBV12-3/TRBV12-4|TRBJ1-2
CASTGQGSYGYTF
TGTGCCAGCACAGGACAGGGGTCCTATGGCTACACCTTC
>once|TRBD1|TRBV5-1|TRBJ1-1
CASSLGGQRNTEAFF
TGCGCCAGCAGCTTGGGGGGACAGAGAAACACTGAAGCTTTCTTT
>-|TRBD1|TRBV27|TRBJ1-2
CASSSWTGGHYGYTF
TGTGCCAGCAGTTCCTGGACAGGGGGCCACTATGGCTACACCTTC
>-|TRBD1|TRBV5-1|TRBJ2-5
CASSPGQGAQQETQYF
TGCGCCAGCAGCCCGGGACAGGGGGCGCAGCAAGAGACCCAGTACTTC
>-|TRBD1|TRBV7-2|TRBJ2-7
CASSLALDRAYEQYF
TGTGCCAGCAGCTTAGCGCTGGACAGGGCCTACGAGCAGTACTTC
>-|-|TRBV6-1|TRBJ1-2
CASSEGAAIYTF
TGTGCCAGCAGTGAAGGGGCCGCAATCTACACCTTC
>-|TRBD1|TRBV5-5|TRBJ2-7
CASSRQGSDEQYF
TGTGCCAGCAGCCGACAGGGTTCGGACGAGCAGTACTTC
>-|TRBD1|TRBV3-1/TRBV3-2|TRBJ2-2
CASSPRTGNTGELFF
TGTGCCAGCAGCCCCCGGACAGGTAACACCGGGGAGCTGTTTTTT
>-|-|TRBV5-1|TRBJ2-1
CASSFAGLKGNEQFF
TGCGCCAGCAGCTTTGCGGGGCTTAAGGGCAATGAGCAGTTCTTC
>-|TRBD1|TRBV7-9|TRBJ1-2
CASSLDTGGLYGYTF
TGTGCCAGCAGCTTAGACACAGGGGGCTTGTATGGCTACACCTTC
>-|-|TRBV6-5|TRBJ1-4
CASSPGFTNEKLFF
TGTGCCAGCAGTCCAGGGTTCACTAATGAAAAACTGTTTTTT
>-|-|TRBV18|TRBJ2-7
CASSPLGGIGRQVTYEQYF
TGTGCCAGCTCACCACTTGGTGGGATAGGCAGACAGGTAACCTACGAGCAGTACTTC
>-|TRBD1|TRBV7-9|TRBJ1-2
CASSRTGDDGYTF
TGTGCCAGCAGCCGGACAGGGGACGATGGCTACACCTTC
>-|-|TRBV7-2|TRBJ1-4
CASSWGGGNEKLFF
TGTGCCAGCAGTTGGGGGGGAGGTAATGAAAAACTGTTTTTT
>-|-|TRBV5-6|TRBJ1-2
CASSRGGGRQFYGYTF
TGTGCCAGCAGCCGAGGGGGAGGGCGCCAGTTCTATGGCTACACCTTC
>-|TRBD2|TRBV7-9|TRBJ2-2
CASSSPRLAGEGELFF
TGTGCCAGCAGCTCCCCACGGTTAGCGGGGGAAGGGGAGCTGTTTTTT
>-|-|TRBV7-9|TRBJ1-1
CASSSQGNTEAFF
TGTGCCAGCAGCTCACAGGGGAACACTGAAGCTTTCTTT
>-|TRBD1|TRBV5-1|TRBJ1-2
CASSLGDRSYGYTF
TGCGCCAGCAGCCTGGGGGACAGATCCTATGGCTACACCTTC
>-|TRBD1|TRBV30|TRBJ1-4
CAWRPPGQGNEKLFF
TGTGCCTGGAGGCCTCCGGGACAGGGGAATGAAAAACTGTTTTTT
>-|-|TRBV6-1|TRBJ1-4
CASSEGYRQFNEKLFF
TGTGCCAGCAGTGAAGGATATAGACAGTTTAATGAAAAACTGTTTTTT
>-|-|TRBV3-1/TRBV3-2|TRBJ1-1
CASSQDRVGTEAFF
TGTGCCAGCAGCCAAGACAGGGTGGGCACTGAAGCTTTCTTT
>-|-|TRBV5-6|TRBJ1-1
CASSLEREAFF
TGTGCCAGCAGCTTGGAGCGGGAAGCTTTCTTT
>-|TRBD2|TRBV18|TRBJ2-4
CASSPGTRKNIQYF
TGTGCCAGCTCTCCCGGGACTAGGAAAAACATTCAGTACTTC
>-|TRBD2|TRBV7-3|TRBJ2-3
CASSLQAGGPDTQYF
TGTGCCAGCAGCTTACAAGCGGGGGGCCCAGATACGCAGTATTTT
>-|TRBD2|TRBV4-2|TRBJ2-4
CASSPTPTRGGAKNIQYF
TGTGCCAGCAGCCCCACCCCTACTCGGGGGGGGGCCAAAAACATTCAGTACTTC
>-|-|TRBV2|TRBJ1-5
CASSSEGSRGQPQHF
TGTGCCAGCAGCTCGGAAGGGAGTCGGGGACAGCCCCAGCATTTT
>-|TRBD1|TRBV6-5|TRBJ1-2
CASSPDRARGGYTF
TGTGCCAGCAGTCCCGACAGGGCAAGGGGTGGCTACACCTTC
>-|TRBD2|TRBV2|TRBJ2-2
CASRTSGVNTGELFF
TGTGCCAGCAGGACTAGCGGGGTGAACACCGGGGAGCTGTTTTTT
>-|-|TRBV21-1|TRBJ1-1
CASSKARILPPVAFF
TGTGCCAGCAGCAAAGCGCGGATTCTACCCCCTGTGGCTTTCTTT
>-|TRBD1|TRBV28|TRBJ1-1
CASRETGGLPEAFF
TGTGCCAGCAGGGAGACAGGGGGTCTCCCTGAAGCTTTCTTT